Presented here are 2 T cell receptor beta chains from one specimen sequenced in a study of T cells expressing NK-cell markers. TCRdb re-called the 5' RACE reads; one entry per CDR3 protein, DNA not given. This table lists almost 450,000 distinct CDR3 sequences. The source material was blood T cells: a sorted CD56 or NKG2C T cell subset, CD4+ or CD8+ T cells, or bulk PBMC T cells (not recorded which). These receptors were collected from a woman aged 18 to 75 in good health.

The genes are TRBV24-1 and TRBJ2-6; TCRdb indicates TRBD2, and absent DNA this call remains unverified. The CDR3 runs 19 residues. Germline V gene sequence: CDR1 KGHDR, CDR2 SFDVKD. The CDR3 here is CATSDTPSGRVSGANVLTF.

The chain has TRBV20-1 and TRBJ2-2; the D gene TCRdb calls, TRBD1, cannot be checked with no DNA. This CDR3 is built from 15 residues. Germline values: CDR1 DFQATT, CDR2 SNEGSKA (reference sequence). CDR3 amino acids: CSARGQDHFSGELFF.